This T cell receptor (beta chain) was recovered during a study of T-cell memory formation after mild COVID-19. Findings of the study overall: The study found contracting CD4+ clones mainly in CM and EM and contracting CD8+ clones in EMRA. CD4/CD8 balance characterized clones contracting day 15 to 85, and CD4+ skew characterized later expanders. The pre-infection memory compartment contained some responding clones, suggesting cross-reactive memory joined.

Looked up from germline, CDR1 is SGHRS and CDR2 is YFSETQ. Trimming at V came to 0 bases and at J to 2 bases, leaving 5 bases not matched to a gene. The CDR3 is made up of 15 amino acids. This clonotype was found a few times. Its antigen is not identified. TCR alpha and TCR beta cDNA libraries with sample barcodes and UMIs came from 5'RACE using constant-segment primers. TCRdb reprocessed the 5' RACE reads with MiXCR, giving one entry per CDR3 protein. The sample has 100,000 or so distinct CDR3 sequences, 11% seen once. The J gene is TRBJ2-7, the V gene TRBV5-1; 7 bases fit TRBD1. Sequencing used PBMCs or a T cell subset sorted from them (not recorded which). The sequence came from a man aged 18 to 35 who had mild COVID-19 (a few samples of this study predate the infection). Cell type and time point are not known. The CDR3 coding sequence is TGCGCCAGCAGCTTGGTACCGGGACAGACCTACGAGCAGTACTTC. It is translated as CASSLVPGQTYEQYF.